Below, 16 T cell receptor beta chains from the same sample are listed, as sequenced in a study of blood T cell repertoires in COVID-19. Method: immunoSEQ multiplex PCR; TCRdb's copy keeps in-frame clones and lacks some. Of approximately 250,000 clones listed, just under 85% are singletons. Sequences were obtained from PBMCs or T cells enriched from blood (not recorded which). These receptors were collected from a man aged 35-49 years who had recovered from COVID-19.

This chain connects TRBV7-9 to TRBJ1-2, with TRBD1 matching over 8 bases. Germline loops: CDR1 SEHNR, CDR2 FQNEAQ (reference sequence). CDR3 length: 15 amino acids. Trimming at V came to 1 base and at J to 8 bases, leaving 9 bases not matched to a gene. CDR3 in amino acids: CASSLETGELEGYTF. In DNA, the CDR3 is TGTGCCAGCAGCTTAGAGACAGGGGAATTGGAGGGCTACACCTTC.

The J gene is TRBJ1-4, the V gene TRBV30; D is perhaps TRBD1 (5 bases). From germline, CDR1 is GTSNPN and CDR2 SVGIG (reference sequence). The CDR3 extends over 15 amino acids. With 2 bases removed from V and 0 bases from J, the gap between germline ends came to 10 bases. This chain's CDR3 is CAWSQGVATNEKLFF. The DNA for the CDR3 is TGTGCCTGGAGTCAAGGGGTTGCAACTAATGAAAAACTGTTTTTT.

V usage is TRBV2 and J usage is TRBJ1-1; D ambiguous. CDR1 and CDR2 from the germline V gene are SNHLY and FYNNEI. This CDR3 spans 13 amino acids. V lost 0 bases, J lost 10 bases, and 12 bases lay in between. CDR3 in DNA: TGTGCCAGCAGTGAAGCGAGGGCCTGGGGAGCTTTCTTT. Encoded protein: CASSEARAWGAFF.

J is TRBJ2-1 and V is TRBV24-1, with D uncertain. Germline V gene data show CDR1 as KGHDR and CDR2 as SFDVKD. The ends were cut back, 5 bases at V and 13 bases at J, with 11 bases in the middle. This CDR3 is 11 amino acids long. DNA of the CDR3: TGTGCCACCAGTGCCGCAGGCCTCCAGTTCTTC. Residues: CATSAAGLQFF.

The chain combines TRBV19 with TRBJ1-1, with 8 bases identical to TRBD1. Germline V gives CDR1 LNHDA, CDR2 SQIVND (reference sequence). The CDR3 is 14 residues long. V lost 6 bases and J lost 4; bases outside the gene matches: 7. The CDR3 region has the DNA TGTGCCAGTAGGACCTGGGACAGGCCCACTGAAGCTTTCTTT. Protein: CASRTWDRPTEAFF.

This rearrangement joins TRBV2 to TRBJ2-1; 11 bases match TRBD2. There are 15 residues in the CDR3. J was trimmed by 4 bases and V by 3 bases; bases with no gene match: 2. Germline V gives CDR1 SNHLY, CDR2 FYNNEI. CDR3 residues: CASSEVAGGYNEQFF. As DNA, the CDR3 is TGTGCCAGCAGTGAGGTAGCGGGGGGGTACAATGAGCAGTTCTTC.

The chain is built from TRBV5-1 and TRBJ2-7; 9 bases are a match to TRBD1. The germline CDR1 and CDR2 sequences are SGHRS and YFSETQ. Losses at the gene ends were 3 bases for V and 5 bases for J; bases not matched to a gene: 6. This CDR3 has 14 amino acids. The CDR3 reads CASSWGTGSDEQYF. DNA for the CDR3: TGCGCCAGCAGCTGGGGGACAGGGAGCGACGAGCAGTACTTC. The whole variable domain, filled in from reference TRBV5-1 and TRBJ2-7, reads KAGVTQTPRYLIKTRGQQVTLSCSPISGHRSVSWYQQTPGQGLQFLFEYFSETQRNKGNFPGRFSGRQFSNSRSEMNVSTLELGDSALYLCASSWGTGSDEQYFGPGTRLTVT.

The chain is built from TRBV19 and TRBJ2-1, with TRBD1 matching 10 bases. Per germline, CDR1 LNHDA and CDR2 SQIVND (reference sequence). CDR3 length: 15 residues. J gave up 5 bases and V 8 bases, and 9 bases lay outside the gene matches. The CDR3 DNA sequence: TGTGCCAGTCAAAAACCGGGACAGGGGAACAATGAGCAGTTCTTC. This codes for CASQKPGQGNNEQFF.

The chain carries TRBV7-8 and TRBJ2-1, with 9 bases fitting TRBD1. The V segment lost 0 bases and the J segment 3 bases; nucleotides outside the gene matches: 3. Per germline, CDR1 SGHVS and CDR2 FQNEAQ. The CDR3 consists of 16 residues. As DNA, the CDR3 is TGTGCCAGCAGCTTAGCTTGGACAGGGGACTACAATGAGCAGTTCTTC. Its protein is CASSLAWTGDYNEQFF.

The chain combines TRBV7-8 with TRBJ1-5; D might be TRBD1 (6 bases). V lost 5 bases, J lost 6 bases, and 11 bases lay in between. This CDR3 is built from 13 residues. Germline-derived CDR1 and CDR2 are SGHVS and FQNEAQ. The CDR3: CASSLQGAQPQHF. CDR3 nucleotides: TGTGCCAGCAGCCTACAGGGCGCTCAGCCCCAGCATTTT.

This chain connects TRBV19 to TRBJ2-2; 7 positions match TRBD1. V lost 7 bases, J lost 1 base, and 3 bases stayed unmatched. The germline gives CDR1 LNHDA, CDR2 SQIVND (reference sequence). CDR3 length: 14 residues. The CDR3 DNA reads as TGTGCCAGTATGGGACAGAAGAACACCGGGGAGCTGTTTTTT. Translation: CASMGQKNTGELFF.

The DNA of the CDR3 is TGTGCCAGCAGTGAATTCGGTGGCTCCTACAATGAGCAGTTCTTC. Protein product: CASSEFGGSYNEQFF. The chain uses TRBV25-1 and TRBJ2-1; D gene ambiguous. The CDR3 extends over 15 amino acids. The V gene's germline CDR1 is MGHDK and CDR2 SYGVNS. Deletions cut 1 base from V and 0 bases from J, with 7 bases between.

V is TRBV2 and J is TRBJ2-1; 8 bases fit TRBD2. CDR1 is SNHLY and CDR2 is FYNNEI in the germline V gene. After removal of 7 bases from V and 2 bases from J, the junction contained 7 bases not matched to a gene. CDR3 size: 15 residues. CDR3 sequence (DNA): TGTGCCAGCACTCCACGGGGGGGTGCCTACAATGAGCAGTTCTTC. Translation gives CASTPRGGAYNEQFF.

V and J are TRBV5-1 and TRBJ1-1; a possible D gene is TRBD1 (6 bases). V gave up 4 bases and J gave up 8 bases, with 15 bases separating them. Germline assignment: CDR1 SGHRS and CDR2 YFSETQ. The CDR3 runs 13 residues. CDR3 DNA: TGCGCCAGCAGCCTAGAACACGGGACAGAAGCTTTCTTT. Protein product: CASSLEHGTEAFF.

The chain has TRBV24-1 and TRBJ2-2; 10 nucleotides agree with TRBD2. With 5 bases clipped from V and 2 bases from J, the junction kept 4 bases outside the gene matches. Per germline, CDR1 KGHDR and CDR2 SFDVKD. The CDR3 runs to 16 residues. CDR3 bases: TGTGCCACCAGTGTCTCTAGCGGGGGAAACACCGGGGAGCTGTTTTTT. Encoded protein: CATSVSSGGNTGELFF.

This chain joins TRBV5-5 and TRBJ2-7; D remains ambiguous. The CDR3 is 16 amino acids. CDR1 and CDR2 (germline): SGHKS, YYEKEE (reference sequence). Trimming pared 0 bases from V and 1 base from J, leaving 14 bases between. CDR3 residues: CASSLAGRSPSYEQYF. The CDR3 DNA sequence: TGTGCCAGCAGCTTGGCGGGTCGGAGTCCTTCCTACGAGCAGTACTTC.